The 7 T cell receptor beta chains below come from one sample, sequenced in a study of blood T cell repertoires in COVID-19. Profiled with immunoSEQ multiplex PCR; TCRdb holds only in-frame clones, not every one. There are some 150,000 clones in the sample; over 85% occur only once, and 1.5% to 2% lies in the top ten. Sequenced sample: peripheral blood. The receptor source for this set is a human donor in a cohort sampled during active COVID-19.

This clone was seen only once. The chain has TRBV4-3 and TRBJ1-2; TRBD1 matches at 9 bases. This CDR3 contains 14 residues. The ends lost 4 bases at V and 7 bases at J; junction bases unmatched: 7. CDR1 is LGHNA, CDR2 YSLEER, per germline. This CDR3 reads CASSPHRGRGGYTF. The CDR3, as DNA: TGCGCCAGCAGCCCGCACAGGGGGCGCGGTGGCTACACCTTC.

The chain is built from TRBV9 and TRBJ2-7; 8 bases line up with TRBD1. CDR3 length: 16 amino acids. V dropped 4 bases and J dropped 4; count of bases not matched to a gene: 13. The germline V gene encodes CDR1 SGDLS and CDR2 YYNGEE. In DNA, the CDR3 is TGTGCCAGCAGCCCAGGGACAGGCCACGCTCTGTACGAGCAGTACTTC. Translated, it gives CASSPGTGHALYEQYF.

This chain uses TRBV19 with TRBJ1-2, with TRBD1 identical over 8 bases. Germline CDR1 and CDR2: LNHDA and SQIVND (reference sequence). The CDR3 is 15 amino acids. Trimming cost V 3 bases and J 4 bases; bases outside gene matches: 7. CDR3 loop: CASSIPGTGFYGYTF. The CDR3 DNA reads TGTGCCAGTAGTATCCCAGGGACAGGATTCTATGGCTACACCTTC.

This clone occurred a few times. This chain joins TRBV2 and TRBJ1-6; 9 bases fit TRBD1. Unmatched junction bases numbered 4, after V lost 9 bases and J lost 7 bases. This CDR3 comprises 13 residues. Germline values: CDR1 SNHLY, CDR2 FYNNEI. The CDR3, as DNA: TGTGCCAGTAGGACAGGGGAGAATTCACCCCTCCACTTT. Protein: CASRTGENSPLHF. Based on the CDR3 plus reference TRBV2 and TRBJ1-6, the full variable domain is EPEVTQTPSHQVTQMGQEVILRCVPISNHLYFYWYRQILGQKVEFLVSFYNNEISEKSEIFDDQFSVERPDGSNFTLKIRSTKLEDSAMYFCASRTGENSPLHFGNGTRLTVT.

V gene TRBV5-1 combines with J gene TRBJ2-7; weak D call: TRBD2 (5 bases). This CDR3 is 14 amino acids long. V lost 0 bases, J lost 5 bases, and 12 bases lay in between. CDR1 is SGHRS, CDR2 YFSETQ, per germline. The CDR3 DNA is TGCGCCAGCAGCTTGGGACTCGACTATCACGAGCAGTACTTC. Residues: CASSLGLDYHEQYF. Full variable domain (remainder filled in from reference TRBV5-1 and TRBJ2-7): KAGVTQTPRYLIKTRGQQVTLSCSPISGHRSVSWYQQTPGQGLQFLFEYFSETQRNKGNFPGRFSGRQFSNSRSEMNVSTLELGDSALYLCASSLGLDYHEQYFGPGTRLTVT.

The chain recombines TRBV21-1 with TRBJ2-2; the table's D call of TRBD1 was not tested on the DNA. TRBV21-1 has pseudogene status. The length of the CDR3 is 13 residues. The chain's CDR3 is CASNQGDTGELFF. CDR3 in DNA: TGTGCCAGCAACCAGGGGGACACCGGGGAGCTGTTTTTT.

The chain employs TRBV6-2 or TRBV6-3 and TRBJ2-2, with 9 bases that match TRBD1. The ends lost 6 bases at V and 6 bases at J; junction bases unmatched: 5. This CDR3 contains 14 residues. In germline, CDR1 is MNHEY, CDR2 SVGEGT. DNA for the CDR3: TGTGCCAGCAGCCGCCGGGACAGGGCCGGGGAGCTGTTTTTT. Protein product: CASSRRDRAGELFF.